This TCR beta chain came from a study of control samples from healthy donors and cancer patients. Some clones are missing from TCRdb's copy, which holds only in-frame ones; the method was immunoSEQ multiplex PCR. The repertoire holds tens of thousands of clones, around 90% seen once, with approximately 6% in the top ten. This clone appeared once. The germline gives CDR1 ENHRY, CDR2 SYGVKD. The CDR3 totals 13 residues. The V and J ends lost 3 bases and 9 bases respectively, with 12 bases between them. Sequenced sample: PBMCs. The TCR was taken from a man aged 55 to 70 with colorectal cancer. V gene TRBV10-3 combines with J gene TRBJ1-5; TRBD1 is a possible D gene (5 bases). As DNA, the CDR3 is TGTGCCATCAGTGAAGGGACCGGCGGGCCCCAGCATTTT. This sequence encodes CAISEGTGGPQHF.